This TCR beta chain was identified during a study of T cell repertoires in urothelial bladder cancer. The table came from immunoSEQ multiplex PCR; TCRdb's copy has only in-frame clones and leaves some out. The sample contains about 13,000 clones, 66% of which appear only once. The CDR3 totals 15 residues. Per the germline V gene, CDR1 is SGHVS and CDR2 is FNYEAQ. Unmatched junction bases numbered 5, after V lost 1 base and J lost 4 bases. The specimen was tumor-infiltrating cells from bladder cancer. The sequence derives from a human donor with urothelial carcinoma. V gene TRBV7-6 combines with J gene TRBJ2-3; 7 nucleotides line up with TRBD2. The CDR3: CASSLEAGLSDTQYF. The DNA for the CDR3 is TGTGCCAGCAGCTTAGAAGCGGGGTTGTCAGATACGCAGTATTTT.